This note documents a single T cell receptor beta chain sequence. It has no known antigen specificity. Base qualities are not recorded, but no much larger clone differs from it by a single base. This entry comes from a study of T cell responses to AZD1222 COVID-19 vaccine (dated by TCRdb to the early 2020s). Study-wide context: A total of about 230 trial participants underwent TCR sequencing, of whom approximately 210 received two doses of AZD1222 and about 25 received two doses of the MenACWY control vaccine. Trial participants were enrolled by age into 18-55, 56-69 and 70-plus year subgroups, with roughly 160, 29 and 62 TCR-sequenced participants respectively. Broad study findings and their caveats: CD4 TCRs associated with the vaccine covered the entire spike protein, and the dominant responses were in regions 160-218 and 743-854. Most participants were white British and females outnumbered males, and the authors suggested that clonal diversity may have been underestimated. After two AZD1222 doses, both the breadth and the depth of spike-specific TCRs were significantly higher than at day 0 and than in MenACWY recipients. Conclusions about previously exposed vaccinees are limited, since just six AZD1222 recipients were seropositive for SARS-CoV-2 at baseline. Because no samples from the day 14 peak response were available, repertoires could be characterized only after the peak T cell response. The 56-69-year group was small, and its depth increase did not reach significance, likely because of low power. Reportedly, close to half of the unique spike-specific TCRs recognized epitopes lying outside the regions that are mutated in the B.1.351 and B.1.1.7 variants.

The sample's time point label, decoded: about 28 days (+/-7) after the second vaccine dose. Because spike-specific TCR depth and breadth did not differ between the two schedules, AZD1222 recipients who got a second dose at roughly 4 weeks were pooled with those who got a second dose at roughly 12 weeks. Samples from vaccinated people were obtained from the UK trials COV001 and COV002, which included a single-blind randomized controlled phase 2/3 trial of AZD1222 (ChAdOx1 nCoV-19) in healthy adults. For TCRbeta chain sequencing, PBMC samples from trial participants were taken at day 0 and at day 28 after the second dose. V loses 3 bases of germline sequence and J loses 8 bases, and the interval between the two ends is 16 bases. According to the germline V gene, CDR1 reads SNHLY and CDR2 reads FYNNEI. The CDR3 contains 14 residues, cysteine and phenylalanine counted. Of the read, only the CDR3 DNA is kept; its 42 bases are in frame from base 1.

The CDR3 regions of human TCRbeta chains were subjected to immunosequencing. As for the original processing: Repertoire TCRs were checked for matches against a reference library of SARS-CoV-2-specific TCRs that had been generated using the MIRA antigen-specificity platform. Breadth was defined as the fraction of unique TCRs that were SARS-CoV-2-associated. Depth was defined as the fraction of total T cells that were SARS-CoV-2-associated. Using the MIRA data, every spike-specific TCR was mapped to the spike region that the TCR reacted to and assigned to either a CD4 or a CD8 class. Log10-transformed breadth and depth values were compared by one-way ANOVA with Sidak's multiple comparisons tests. The table was pulled from immuneACCESS by TCRdb, which kept in-frame rearrangements only. Such tables lose some clones; where checked, under half of the loss comes from unresolved V genes, and the rest has no known cause. Clone size and the V and J calls come from that table; the DNA yielded D and trimming. In this sample the table shows approximately 130,000 clones, over 85% of which occur a single time. About 1.1% of the sample belongs to the ten largest clones.

The V and J segments used are TRBV2 and TRBJ1-2; the D gene remains uncertain. Sequenced material: peripheral blood, taken 28 days after the second AZD1222 dose. This clonotype was sampled from an adult who received the AZD1222 COVID-19 vaccine. The CDR3 region reads CASSDNGAGGGYTF. The DNA sequence is as follows: TGTGCCAGCAGTGATAACGGAGCCGGAGGGGGCTACACCTTC.